This TCR beta chain came from a study of control samples from healthy donors and cancer patients. Assay used: immunoSEQ multiplex PCR; TCRdb lists only in-frame clones, some missing. This sample carries roughly 120,000 clones, about 88% of them seen once, and the ten largest clones take 2.3%. The CDR3 is 13 amino acids. In germline, CDR1 is SGDLS, CDR2 YYNGEE. Trimming left V 0 bases short and J 4 bases short, with 7 bases between. The chain carries TRBV9 and TRBJ1-1, with D uncertain. The sample was blood. This TCR was recovered from a woman between 65 and 79 years old in good health. DNA of the CDR3: TGTGCCAGCAGCGTAGTAGCTGGCACTGAAGCTTTCTTT. Its protein is CASSVVAGTEAFF.